This passage covers 17 T cell receptor beta chains from one sample sequenced in a study of cytomegalovirus exposure and HLA in healthy donors. With 60 Vbeta and 13 Jbeta primers, the PCR was carried out. The assay was immunoSEQ multiplex PCR, and TCRdb's table has in-frame clones only and misses some. Of 150,000 to 200,000 clones listed, 9.5% to 15% were seen once; the top ten hold approximately 8.4%. The specimen sequenced was PBMCs. Every receptor here comes from a man aged 50 or older in good health and CMV-seropositive.

V and J are TRBV7-9 and TRBJ1-6; D is unresolved. The germline V gene encodes CDR1 SEHNR and CDR2 FQNEAQ (reference sequence). This CDR3 is built from 15 residues. V was pared by 4 bases and J by 6 bases, with 13 bases between. The CDR3 sequence is CASSYSQEVNSPLHF. The CDR3 nucleotides are TGTGCCAGCAGCTACTCCCAGGAAGTTAATTCACCCCTCCACTTT.

The CDR3 is CASSQDAAANTGELFF. CDR3 coding DNA: TGCGCCAGCAGCCAAGACGCGGCTGCGAACACCGGGGAGCTGTTTTTT. The V gene is TRBV4-1, the J gene TRBJ2-2, with no clear D. The germline CDR1 and CDR2 sequences are MGHRA and YSYEKL. The ends were cut back, 0 bases at V and 0 bases at J, with 8 bases in the middle. This CDR3 is 16 amino acids long.

This clone came up a few times. The rearrangement joins TRBV27 to TRBJ2-5; 7 bases line up with TRBD1. V lost 4 bases to trimming and J lost 6 bases; unmatched junction nucleotides: 5. CDR3 size: 13 residues. In germline, CDR1 is MNHEY, CDR2 SMNVEV (reference sequence). Here the CDR3 DNA reads TGTGCCAGCAGTTGGGCCAGGGGGAAGACCCAGTACTTC. This sequence encodes CASSWARGKTQYF.

This clone has just a few counts. The sample carries other DNA sequences with the same CDR3. The chain combines TRBV7-2 with TRBJ1-5; 9 nucleotides match TRBD1. CDR1 and CDR2 from the germline V gene are SGHTA and FQGNSA. The CDR3 has 15 amino acids. V lost 1 base to trimming and J lost 4 bases; unmatched junction nucleotides: 2. In DNA, the CDR3 is TGTGCCAGCAGCTTAGTTGGACAGGGGAATCAGCCCCAGCATTTT. It specifies CASSLVGQGNQPQHF.

This clone was observed a few times. The genes are TRBV29-1 and TRBJ1-1; D is perhaps TRBD1 (5 bases). The CDR3 spans 12 residues. V gave up 7 bases and J gave up 4 bases, with 13 bases separating them. Germline-derived CDR1 and CDR2 are SQVTM and ANQGSEA. CDR3 DNA: TGCAGCGCGATCGGGGGGGGCACTGAAGCTTTCTTT. This codes for CSAIGGGTEAFF.

The chain links TRBV28 to TRBJ1-5; no firm D call. CDR1 is MDHEN, CDR2 SYDVKM, per germline. V lost 5 bases and J 8 bases, leaving 10 bases between the germline ends. The CDR3 contains 12 residues. This CDR3 reads CASSPNGEPQHF. CDR3 DNA sequence: TGTGCCAGCAGTCCAAACGGTGAGCCCCAGCATTTT.

The chain joins TRBV21-1 to TRBJ2-5; the table's D call, TRBD1, has no DNA check behind it. TRBV21-1 is reported as a pseudogene. The CDR3 sequence is 13 residues long. CDR3 protein: CASGDRVGETQYF. DNA for the CDR3: TGTGCCAGCGGCGACAGGGTAGGGGAGACCCAGTACTTC.

V and J are TRBV14 and TRBJ1-5; 8 nucleotides line up with TRBD1. V shed 4 bases, J shed 6 bases, and the junction held 14 bases outside the gene matches. CDR3 length: 17 amino acids. Germline loops: CDR1 SGHDN, CDR2 FVKESK. Here the CDR3 reads CASSLSATRTGSQPQHF. CDR3 DNA sequence: TGTGCCAGCAGCCTCTCCGCCACTCGGACAGGGAGTCAGCCCCAGCATTTT.

The CDR3 DNA reads TGTGCCAGCAGAGGGGAACGCAATCAGCCCCAGCATTTT. Its protein product is CASRGERNQPQHF. The chain recombines TRBV2 with TRBJ1-5, with D perhaps TRBD1 (5 bases). Trimming left V 6 bases short and J 2 bases short, with 8 bases between. CDR3 length: 13 residues. Germline V lookup: CDR1 SNHLY, CDR2 FYNNEI.

CDR3 sequence (DNA): TGTGCCAGCAGCTCACCATGGGGGGACAGGGGGCGTGGTGGCTATGGCTACACCTTC. This encodes CASSSPWGDRGRGGYGYTF. The gene calls are TRBV7-9 and TRBJ1-2; 12 nucleotides align to TRBD1. The CDR3 is made up of 19 amino acids. J was trimmed by 4 bases and V by 4 bases; bases with no gene match: 16. Germline values: CDR1 SEHNR, CDR2 FQNEAQ (reference sequence).

This clone was seen a handful of times. V is TRBV30 and J is TRBJ1-3; TRBD1 aligns across 12 bases. Germline values: CDR1 GTSNPN, CDR2 SVGIG (reference sequence). The V and J ends lost 3 bases and 9 bases, in that order; junction bases with no gene match: 6. This CDR3 has 14 amino acids. The CDR3 DNA sequence: TGTGCCTGGAGAGGGCCGGGACAGGGGGCCACCATATATTTT. It translates to CAWRGPGQGATIYF.

This chain uses TRBV7-8 with TRBJ2-5, with unresolved D. The DNA end lines up better with TRBJ2-7; the J call may be wrong. The germline V gene encodes CDR1 SGHVS and CDR2 FQNEAQ. This CDR3 has 16 amino acids. CDR3 nucleotide sequence: TGTGCCAGCAGCTTAGTCTCGACTGACGCTATCGGCGAGCAGTACTTC. As protein: CASSLVSTDAIGEQYF.

This clone was detected a few times. The chain recombines TRBV2 with TRBJ2-5; tentative D call: TRBD2 (6 bases). CDR1 and CDR2 from the germline V gene are SNHLY and FYNNEI. The CDR3 runs to 15 residues. V was clipped by 1 base and J by 3 bases, with 12 bases between them. The CDR3 DNA sequence: TGTGCCAGCAGTGAAGGGTTAGCGGCCGAAGAGACCCAGTACTTC. Protein: CASSEGLAAEETQYF.

This clone is a singleton in its sample. The chain carries TRBV18 and TRBJ1-4; D is possibly TRBD1 (6 bases). V lost 6 bases to trimming and J lost 7 bases, with 21 bases between them. The CDR3 runs 16 residues. In germline, CDR1 is KGHSH, CDR2 LQKENI. CDR3 residues: CASSRDRTRGGEKLFF. The CDR3 DNA reads TGTGCCAGCTCTCGTGACAGGACACGAGGTGGTGAAAAACTGTTTTTT.

The J gene is TRBJ2-5, the V gene TRBV10-3, with 10 bases matching TRBD2. J lost 5 bases, V lost 8 bases, and 5 bases had no gene match. This CDR3 contains 13 residues. Germline CDR1 ENHRY, CDR2 SYGVKD. CDR3 protein: CAIGLAGVETQYF. The CDR3 DNA sequence: TGTGCCATCGGGCTAGCGGGGGTCGAGACCCAGTACTTC.

The rearrangement uses TRBV6-5 and TRBJ1-3; the match to TRBD1 covers 7 bases. The CDR3 extends over 15 amino acids. The germline V gene encodes CDR1 MNHEY and CDR2 SVGAGI. V shed 4 bases and J 1 base; nucleotides not matched to a gene: 4. The CDR3 is CASSLTGKSGNTIYF. The CDR3 DNA reads as TGTGCCAGCAGTTTGACAGGGAAGTCTGGAAACACCATATATTTT.

V usage is TRBV13 and J usage is TRBJ2-3; TRBD1 might be the D (6 bases). The CDR3 contains 15 residues. The V gene lost 4 bases and the J gene lost 2 bases, with 13 bases spanning the gap. The germline V gene has CDR1 PRHDT and CDR2 FYEKMQ (reference sequence). The CDR3 DNA sequence: TGTGCCAGCAGCTCCTCGGGACAAGACACAGATACGCAGTATTTT. Residues: CASSSSGQDTDTQYF.